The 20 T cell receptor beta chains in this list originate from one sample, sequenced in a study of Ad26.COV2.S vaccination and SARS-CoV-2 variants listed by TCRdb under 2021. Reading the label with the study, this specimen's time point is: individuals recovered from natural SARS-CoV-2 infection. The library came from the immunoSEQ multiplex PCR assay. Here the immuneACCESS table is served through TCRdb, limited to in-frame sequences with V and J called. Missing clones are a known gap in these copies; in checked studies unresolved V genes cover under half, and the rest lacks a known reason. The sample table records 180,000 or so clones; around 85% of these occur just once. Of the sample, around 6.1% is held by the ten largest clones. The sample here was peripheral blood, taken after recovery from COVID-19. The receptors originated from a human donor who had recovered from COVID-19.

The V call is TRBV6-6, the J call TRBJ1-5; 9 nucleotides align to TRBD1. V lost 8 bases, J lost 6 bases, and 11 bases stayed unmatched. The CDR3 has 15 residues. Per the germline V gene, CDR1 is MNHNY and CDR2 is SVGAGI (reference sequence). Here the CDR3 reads CASSPGQGGRQPQHF. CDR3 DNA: TGTGCCAGCTCCCCGGGACAGGGAGGGCGTCAGCCCCAGCATTTT.

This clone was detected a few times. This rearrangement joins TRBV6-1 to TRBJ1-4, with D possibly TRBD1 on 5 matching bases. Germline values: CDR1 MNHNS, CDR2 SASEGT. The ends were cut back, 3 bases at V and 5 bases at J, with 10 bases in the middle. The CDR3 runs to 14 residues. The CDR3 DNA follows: TGTGCCAGCAGTGAGGGGCCGGGGAATGAAAAACTGTTTTTT. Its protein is CASSEGPGNEKLFF.

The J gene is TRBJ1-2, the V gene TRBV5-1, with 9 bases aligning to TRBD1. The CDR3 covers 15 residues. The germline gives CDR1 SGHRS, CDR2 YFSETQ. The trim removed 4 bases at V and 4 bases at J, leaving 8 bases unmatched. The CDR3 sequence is CASSRGQGSTYGYTF. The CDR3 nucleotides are TGCGCCAGCAGCAGAGGACAGGGGTCCACCTATGGCTACACCTTC.

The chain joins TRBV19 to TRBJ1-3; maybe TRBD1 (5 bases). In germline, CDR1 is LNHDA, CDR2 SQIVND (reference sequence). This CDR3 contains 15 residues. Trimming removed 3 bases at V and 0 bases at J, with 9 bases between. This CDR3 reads CASSMGLLSGNTIYF. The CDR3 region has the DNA TGTGCCAGTAGTATGGGGCTCCTCTCTGGAAACACCATATATTTT.

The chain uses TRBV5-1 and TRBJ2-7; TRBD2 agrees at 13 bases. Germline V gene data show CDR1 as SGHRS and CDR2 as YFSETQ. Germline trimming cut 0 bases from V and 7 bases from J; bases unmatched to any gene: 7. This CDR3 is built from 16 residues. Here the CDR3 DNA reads TGCGCCAGCAGCTTGGCAGGAGGGACTAGCGGGAAAGAGCAGTACTTC. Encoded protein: CASSLAGGTSGKEQYF.

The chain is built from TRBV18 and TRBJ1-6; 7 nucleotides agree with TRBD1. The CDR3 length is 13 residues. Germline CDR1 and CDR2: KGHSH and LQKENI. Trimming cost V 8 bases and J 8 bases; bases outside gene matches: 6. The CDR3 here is CASQGGGDSPLHF. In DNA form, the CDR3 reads TGTGCCAGCCAGGGGGGGGGCGATTCACCCCTCCACTTT.

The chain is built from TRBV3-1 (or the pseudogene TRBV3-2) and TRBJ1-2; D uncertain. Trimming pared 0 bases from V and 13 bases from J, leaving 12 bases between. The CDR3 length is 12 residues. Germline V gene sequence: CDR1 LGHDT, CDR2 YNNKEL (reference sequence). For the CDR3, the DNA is TGTGCCAGCAGCCAAGAAGGAAGCGCGGGCACCTTC. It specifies CASSQEGSAGTF.

The CDR3 protein is CAISEGATTGEQFF. CDR3 DNA sequence: TGTGCCATCAGTGAAGGGGCCACTACCGGGGAGCAGTTCTTC. The V gene is TRBV10-3, the J gene TRBJ2-1; perhaps TRBD1 as D (5 bases). The CDR3 contains 14 residues. Deletions cut 3 bases from V and 10 bases from J, with 16 bases between. Germline CDR1 reads ENHRY; CDR2 reads SYGVKD.

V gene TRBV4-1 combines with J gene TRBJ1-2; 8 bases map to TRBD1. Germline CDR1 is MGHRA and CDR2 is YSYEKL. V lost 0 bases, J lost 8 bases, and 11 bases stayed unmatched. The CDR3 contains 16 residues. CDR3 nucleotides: TGCGCCAGCAGCCAAGAAGGAGCAGGGGGCATGGGGGGCTACACCTTC. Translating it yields CASSQEGAGGMGGYTF.

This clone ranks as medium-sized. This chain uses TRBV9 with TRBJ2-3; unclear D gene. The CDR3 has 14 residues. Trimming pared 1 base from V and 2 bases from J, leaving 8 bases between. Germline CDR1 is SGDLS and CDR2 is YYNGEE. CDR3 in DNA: TGTGCCAGCAGCGTACCGGATATCACAGATACGCAGTATTTT. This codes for CASSVPDITDTQYF.

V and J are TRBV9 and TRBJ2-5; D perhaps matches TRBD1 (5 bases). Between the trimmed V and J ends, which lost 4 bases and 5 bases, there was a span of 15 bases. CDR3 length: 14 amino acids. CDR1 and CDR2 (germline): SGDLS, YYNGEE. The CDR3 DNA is TGTGCCAGCAGCCTGCAGGGAAGACGGGAGACCCAGTACTTC. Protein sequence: CASSLQGRRETQYF. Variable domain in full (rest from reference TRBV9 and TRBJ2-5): DSGVTQTPKHLITATGQRVTLRCSPRSGDLSVYWYQQSLDQGLQFLIQYYNGEERAKGNILERFSAQQFPDLHSELNLSSLELGDSALYFCASSLQGRRETQYFGPGTRLLVL.

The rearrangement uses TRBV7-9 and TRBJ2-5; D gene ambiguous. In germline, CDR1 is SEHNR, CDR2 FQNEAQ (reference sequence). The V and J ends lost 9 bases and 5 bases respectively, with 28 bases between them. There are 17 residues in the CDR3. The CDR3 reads CASSISAAGHLGETQYF. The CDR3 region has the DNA TGTGCCAGTAGCATATCCGCCGCAGGTCATCTCGGGGAGACCCAGTACTTC.

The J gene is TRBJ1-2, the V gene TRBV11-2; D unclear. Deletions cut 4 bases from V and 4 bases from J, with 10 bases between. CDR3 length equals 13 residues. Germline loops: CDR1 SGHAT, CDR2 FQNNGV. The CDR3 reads CASSSTRSYGYTF. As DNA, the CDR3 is TGTGCCAGCAGCTCGACCAGGAGCTATGGCTACACCTTC. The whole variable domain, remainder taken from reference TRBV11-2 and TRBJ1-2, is EAGVAQSPRYKIIEKRQSVAFWCNPISGHATLYWYQQILGQGPKLLIQFQNNGVVDDSQLPKDRFSAERLKGVDSTLKIQPAKLEDSAVYLCASSSTRSYGYTFGSGTRLTVV.

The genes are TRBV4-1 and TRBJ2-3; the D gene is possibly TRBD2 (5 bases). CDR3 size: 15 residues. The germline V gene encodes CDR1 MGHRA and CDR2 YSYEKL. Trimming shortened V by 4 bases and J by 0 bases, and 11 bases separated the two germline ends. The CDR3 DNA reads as TGCGCCAGCAGCCCTAGGGAGTCTAGCACAGATACGCAGTATTTT. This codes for CASSPRESSTDTQYF.

The CDR3 loop is CAWSLSSYNEQFF. In DNA, the CDR3 is TGTGCCTGGAGTCTGAGCTCCTACAATGAGCAGTTCTTC. V is TRBV30 and J is TRBJ2-1; no reliable D call. This CDR3 contains 13 residues. The germline gives CDR1 GTSNPN, CDR2 SVGIG (reference sequence). Trimming stripped 2 bases from V and 0 bases from J, with 5 bases between.

CDR3 sequence (DNA): TGTGCCAGCAGCCCCCATACGCAGTATTTT. Translating it yields CASSPHTQYF. The rearrangement uses TRBV7-9 and TRBJ2-3; D remains ambiguous. Per the germline V gene, CDR1 is SEHNR and CDR2 is FQNEAQ (reference sequence). V lost 5 bases to trimming and J lost 7 bases, with 4 bases between them. This CDR3 has 10 amino acids. Full variable domain (remainder filled in from reference TRBV7-9 and TRBJ2-3): DTGVSQNPRHKITKRGQNVTFRCDPISEHNRLYWYRQTLGQGPEFLTYFQNEAQLEKSRLLSDRFSAERPKGSFSTLEIQRTEQGDSAMYLCASSPHTQYFGPGTRLTVL.

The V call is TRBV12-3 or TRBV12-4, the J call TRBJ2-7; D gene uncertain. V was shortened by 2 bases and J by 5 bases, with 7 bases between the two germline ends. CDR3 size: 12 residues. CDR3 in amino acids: CASSLIIHEQYF. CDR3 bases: TGTGCCAGCAGTTTAATTATCCACGAGCAGTACTTC.

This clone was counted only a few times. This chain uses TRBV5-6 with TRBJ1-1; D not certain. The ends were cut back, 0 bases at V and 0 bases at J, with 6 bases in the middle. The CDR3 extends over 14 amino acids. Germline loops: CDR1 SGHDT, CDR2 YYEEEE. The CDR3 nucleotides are TGTGCCAGCAGCTTGGACACAATGAACACTGAAGCTTTCTTT. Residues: CASSLDTMNTEAFF.

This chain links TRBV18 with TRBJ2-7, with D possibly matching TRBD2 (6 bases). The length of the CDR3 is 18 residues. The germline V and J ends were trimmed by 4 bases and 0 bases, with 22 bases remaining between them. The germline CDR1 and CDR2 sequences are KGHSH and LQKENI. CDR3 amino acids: CASSLKRLAQTNSYEQYF. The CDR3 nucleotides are TGTGCCAGCTCACTAAAGCGGCTAGCGCAAACAAACTCCTACGAGCAGTACTTC.

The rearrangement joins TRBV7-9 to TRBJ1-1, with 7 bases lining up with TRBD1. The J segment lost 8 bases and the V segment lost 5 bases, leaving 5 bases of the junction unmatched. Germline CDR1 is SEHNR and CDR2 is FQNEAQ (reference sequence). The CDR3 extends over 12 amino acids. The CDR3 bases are TGTGCCAGCAGCCCCGGACAGGCCGAAGCTTTCTTT. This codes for CASSPGQAEAFF.